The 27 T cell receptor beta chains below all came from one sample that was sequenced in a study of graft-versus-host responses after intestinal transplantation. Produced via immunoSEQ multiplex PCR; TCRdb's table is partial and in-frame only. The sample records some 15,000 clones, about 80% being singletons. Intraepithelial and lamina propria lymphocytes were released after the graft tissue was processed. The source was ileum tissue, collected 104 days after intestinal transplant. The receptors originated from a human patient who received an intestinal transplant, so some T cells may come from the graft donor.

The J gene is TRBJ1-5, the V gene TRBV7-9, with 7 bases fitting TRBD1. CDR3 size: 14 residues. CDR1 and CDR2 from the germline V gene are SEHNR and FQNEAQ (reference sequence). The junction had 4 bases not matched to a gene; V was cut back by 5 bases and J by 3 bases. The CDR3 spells CASSLTGNNQPQHF. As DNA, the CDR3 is TGTGCCAGCAGCCTGACAGGGAACAATCAGCCCCAGCATTTT.

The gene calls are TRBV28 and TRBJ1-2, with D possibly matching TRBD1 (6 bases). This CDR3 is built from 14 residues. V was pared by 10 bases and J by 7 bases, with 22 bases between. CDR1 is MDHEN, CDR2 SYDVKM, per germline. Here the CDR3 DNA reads TGTGCCACTTCTCCAGGGGCGGTTATGGGTGGCTACACCTTC. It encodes CATSPGAVMGGYTF.

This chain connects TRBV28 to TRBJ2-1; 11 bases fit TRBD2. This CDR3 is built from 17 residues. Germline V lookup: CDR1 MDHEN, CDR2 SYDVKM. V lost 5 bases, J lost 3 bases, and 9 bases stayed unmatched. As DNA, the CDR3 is TGTGCCAGCAGTCCGATTACCGGGACTAGCGGCTACAATGAGCAGTTCTTC. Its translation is CASSPITGTSGYNEQFF. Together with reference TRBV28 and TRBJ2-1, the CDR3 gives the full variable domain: DVKVTQSSRYLVKRTGEKVFLECVQDMDHENMFWYRQDPGLGLRLIYFSYDVKMKEKGDIPEGYSVSREKKERFSLILESASTNQTSMYLCASSPITGTSGYNEQFFGPGTRLTVL.

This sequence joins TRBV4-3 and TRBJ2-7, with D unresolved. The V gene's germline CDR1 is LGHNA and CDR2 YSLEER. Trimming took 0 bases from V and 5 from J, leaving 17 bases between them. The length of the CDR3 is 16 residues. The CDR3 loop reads CASSQESLSYRDEQYF. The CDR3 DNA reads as TGCGCCAGCAGCCAAGAGTCTTTGTCCTATCGGGACGAGCAGTACTTC.

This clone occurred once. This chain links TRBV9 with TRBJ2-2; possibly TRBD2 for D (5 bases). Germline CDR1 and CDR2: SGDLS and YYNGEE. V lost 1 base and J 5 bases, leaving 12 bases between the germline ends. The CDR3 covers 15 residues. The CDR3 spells CASSVRGSLTGELFF. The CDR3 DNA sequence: TGTGCCAGCAGCGTACGCGGGTCCCTAACCGGGGAGCTGTTTTTT.

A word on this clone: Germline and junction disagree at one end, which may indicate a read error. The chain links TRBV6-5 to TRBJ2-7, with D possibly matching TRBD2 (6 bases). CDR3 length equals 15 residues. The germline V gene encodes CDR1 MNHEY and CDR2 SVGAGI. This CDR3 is CATSWVGGLAYEQYF. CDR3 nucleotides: TGTGCCACCAGTTGGGTGGGGGGTTTAGCCTACGAGCAGTACTTC.

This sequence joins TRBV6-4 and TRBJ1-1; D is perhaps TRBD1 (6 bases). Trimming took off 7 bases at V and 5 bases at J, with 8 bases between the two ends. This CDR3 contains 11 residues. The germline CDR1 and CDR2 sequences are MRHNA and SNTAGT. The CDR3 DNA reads TGTGCCAGCACACAGGGTACTGAAGCTTTCTTT. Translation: CASTQGTEAFF.

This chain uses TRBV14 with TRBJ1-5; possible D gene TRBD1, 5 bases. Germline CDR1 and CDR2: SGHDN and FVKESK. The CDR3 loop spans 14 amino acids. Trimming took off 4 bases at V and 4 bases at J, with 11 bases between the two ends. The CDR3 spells CASSREAGNQPQHF. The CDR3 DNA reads TGTGCCAGCAGCCGAGAAGCAGGGAATCAGCCCCAGCATTTT.

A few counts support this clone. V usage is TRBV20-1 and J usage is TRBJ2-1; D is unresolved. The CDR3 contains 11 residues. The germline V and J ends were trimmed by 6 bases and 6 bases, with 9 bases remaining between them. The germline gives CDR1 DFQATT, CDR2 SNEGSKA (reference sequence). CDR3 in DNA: TGCAGTGCGCGGAAGGCCAATGAGCAGTTCTTC. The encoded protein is CSARKANEQFF.

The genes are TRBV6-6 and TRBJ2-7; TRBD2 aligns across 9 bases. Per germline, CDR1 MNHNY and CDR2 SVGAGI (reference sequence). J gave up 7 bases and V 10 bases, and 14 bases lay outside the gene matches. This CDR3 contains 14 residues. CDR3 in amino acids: CAIGTASGILEQYF. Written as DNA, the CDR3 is TGTGCCATCGGGACGGCTAGCGGGATTCTGGAGCAGTACTTC.

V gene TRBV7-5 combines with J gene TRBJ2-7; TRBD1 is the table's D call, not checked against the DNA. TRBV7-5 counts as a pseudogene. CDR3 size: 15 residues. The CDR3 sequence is CARSWEQVGPYEQYF. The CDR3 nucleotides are TGTGCCAGAAGCTGGGAACAGGTGGGCCCCTACGAGCAGTACTTC.

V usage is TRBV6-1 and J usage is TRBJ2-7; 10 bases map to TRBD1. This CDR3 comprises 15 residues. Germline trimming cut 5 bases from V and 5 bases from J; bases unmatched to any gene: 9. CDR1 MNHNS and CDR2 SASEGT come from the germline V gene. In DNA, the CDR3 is TGTGCCAGCAGTTTCACCGGGACAGGGGTTGACGAGCAGTACTTC. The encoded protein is CASSFTGTGVDEQYF.

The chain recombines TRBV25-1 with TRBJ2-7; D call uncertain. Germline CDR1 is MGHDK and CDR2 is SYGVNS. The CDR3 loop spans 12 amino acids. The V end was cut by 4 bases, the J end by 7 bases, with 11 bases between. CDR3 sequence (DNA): TGTGCCAGCAGTGCGTCCCCGGGTGAGCAGTACTTC. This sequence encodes CASSASPGEQYF.

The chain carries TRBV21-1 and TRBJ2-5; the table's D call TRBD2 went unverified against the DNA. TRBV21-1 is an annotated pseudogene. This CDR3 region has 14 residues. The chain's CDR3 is CASRASEPLETQYF. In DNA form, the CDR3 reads TGTGCCAGCAGGGCTAGCGAGCCTCTAGAGACCCAGTACTTC.

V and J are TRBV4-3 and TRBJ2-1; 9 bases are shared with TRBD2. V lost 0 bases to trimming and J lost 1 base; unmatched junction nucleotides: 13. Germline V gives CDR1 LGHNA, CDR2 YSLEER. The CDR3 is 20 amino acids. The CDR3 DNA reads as TGCGCCAGCAGCCAAGATCTGGTCGACAGGCGGGAGGGGTCCTACAATGAGCAGTTCTTC. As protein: CASSQDLVDRREGSYNEQFF.

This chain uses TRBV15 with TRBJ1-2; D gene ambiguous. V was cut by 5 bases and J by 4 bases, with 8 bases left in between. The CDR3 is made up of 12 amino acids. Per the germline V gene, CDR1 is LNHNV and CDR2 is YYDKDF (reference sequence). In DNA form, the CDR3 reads TGTGCCACCAGCGGAATTAGCTATGGCTACACCTTC. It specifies CATSGISYGYTF. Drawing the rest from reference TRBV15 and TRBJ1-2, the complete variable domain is DAMVIQNPRYQVTQFGKPVTLSCSQTLNHNVMYWYQQKSSQAPKLLFHYYDKDFNNEADTPDNFQSRRPNTSFCFLDIRSPGLGDTAMYLCATSGISYGYTFGSGTRLTVV.

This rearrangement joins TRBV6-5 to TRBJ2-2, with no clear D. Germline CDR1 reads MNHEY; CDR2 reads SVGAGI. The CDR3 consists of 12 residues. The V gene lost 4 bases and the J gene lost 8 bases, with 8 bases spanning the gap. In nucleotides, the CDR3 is TGTGCCAGCAGTTTGTCTCCGGGGGAGCTGTTTTTT. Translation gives CASSLSPGELFF.

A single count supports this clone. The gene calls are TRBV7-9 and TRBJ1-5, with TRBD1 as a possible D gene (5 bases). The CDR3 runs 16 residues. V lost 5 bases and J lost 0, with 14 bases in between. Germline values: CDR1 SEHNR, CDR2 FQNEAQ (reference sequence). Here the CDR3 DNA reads TGTGCCAGCAGCCCGCCCAGGGCTTATAGCAATCAGCCCCAGCATTTT. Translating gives CASSPPRAYSNQPQHF. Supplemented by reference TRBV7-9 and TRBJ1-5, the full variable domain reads DTGVSQNPRHKITKRGQNVTFRCDPISEHNRLYWYRQTLGQGPEFLTYFQNEAQLEKSRLLSDRFSAERPKGSFSTLEIQRTEQGDSAMYLCASSPPRAYSNQPQHFGDGTRLSIL.

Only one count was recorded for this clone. The CDR3 protein is CASSLAGVGGEQFF. CDR3 bases: TGTGCCAGCAGTCTGGCAGGGGTCGGGGGTGAGCAGTTCTTC. The chain joins TRBV27 to TRBJ2-1; either TRBD1 or TRBD2 may fit D (6 bases each). Germline lookup yields CDR1 MNHEY and CDR2 SMNVEV (reference sequence). V was clipped by 5 bases and J by 9 bases, with 17 bases between them. CDR3 size: 14 residues.

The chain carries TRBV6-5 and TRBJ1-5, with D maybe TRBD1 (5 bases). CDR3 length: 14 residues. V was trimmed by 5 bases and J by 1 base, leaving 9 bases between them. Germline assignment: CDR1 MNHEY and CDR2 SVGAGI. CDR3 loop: CASSEGDSNQPQHF. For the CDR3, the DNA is TGTGCCAGCAGTGAAGGGGACAGCAATCAGCCCCAGCATTTT.

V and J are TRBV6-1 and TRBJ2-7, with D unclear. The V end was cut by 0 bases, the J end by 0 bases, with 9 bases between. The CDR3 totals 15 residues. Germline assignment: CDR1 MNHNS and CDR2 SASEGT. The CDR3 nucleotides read TGTGCCAGCAGTGAAGCAGGAGACAACTCCTACGAGCAGTACTTC. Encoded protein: CASSEAGDNSYEQYF.

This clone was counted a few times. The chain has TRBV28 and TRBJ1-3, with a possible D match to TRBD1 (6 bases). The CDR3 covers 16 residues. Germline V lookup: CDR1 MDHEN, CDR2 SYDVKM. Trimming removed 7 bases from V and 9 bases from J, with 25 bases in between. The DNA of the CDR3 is TGTGCCAGCACAAATCAGGGACTCAGGGGTGGCCGCACCATATATTTT. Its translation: CASTNQGLRGGRTIYF.

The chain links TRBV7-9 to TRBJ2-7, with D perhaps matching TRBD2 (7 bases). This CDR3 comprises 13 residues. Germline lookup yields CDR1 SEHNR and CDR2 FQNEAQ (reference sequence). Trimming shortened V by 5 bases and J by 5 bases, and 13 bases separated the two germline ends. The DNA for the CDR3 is TGTGCCAGCAGCAAGGGGGGGCAAGACGAGCAGTACTTC. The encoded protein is CASSKGGQDEQYF.

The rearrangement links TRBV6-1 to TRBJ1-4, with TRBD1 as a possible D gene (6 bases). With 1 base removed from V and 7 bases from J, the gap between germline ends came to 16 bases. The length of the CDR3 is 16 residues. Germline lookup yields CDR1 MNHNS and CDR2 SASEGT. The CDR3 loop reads CASSEGVYREGEKLFF. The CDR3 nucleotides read TGTGCCAGCAGTGAAGGGGTATACAGGGAGGGTGAAAAACTGTTTTTT.

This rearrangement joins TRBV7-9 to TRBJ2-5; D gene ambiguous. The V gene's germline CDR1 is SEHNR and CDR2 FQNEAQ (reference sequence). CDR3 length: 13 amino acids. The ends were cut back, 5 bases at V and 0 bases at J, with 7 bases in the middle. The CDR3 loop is CASSHTYQETQYF. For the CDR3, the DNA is TGTGCCAGCAGCCACACCTACCAAGAGACCCAGTACTTC.

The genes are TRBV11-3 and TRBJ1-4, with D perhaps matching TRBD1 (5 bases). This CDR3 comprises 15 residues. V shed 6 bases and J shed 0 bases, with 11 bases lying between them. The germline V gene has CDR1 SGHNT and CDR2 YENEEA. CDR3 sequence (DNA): TGTGCCAGCAGTCCCGGGACGGCAACTAATGAAAAACTGTTTTTT. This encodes CASSPGTATNEKLFF.

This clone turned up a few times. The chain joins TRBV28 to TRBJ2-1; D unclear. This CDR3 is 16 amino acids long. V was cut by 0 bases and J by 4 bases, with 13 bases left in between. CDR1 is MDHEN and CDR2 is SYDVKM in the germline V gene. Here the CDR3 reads CASSLWAALWYNEQFF. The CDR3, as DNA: TGTGCCAGCAGTTTATGGGCGGCCCTTTGGTACAATGAGCAGTTCTTC.